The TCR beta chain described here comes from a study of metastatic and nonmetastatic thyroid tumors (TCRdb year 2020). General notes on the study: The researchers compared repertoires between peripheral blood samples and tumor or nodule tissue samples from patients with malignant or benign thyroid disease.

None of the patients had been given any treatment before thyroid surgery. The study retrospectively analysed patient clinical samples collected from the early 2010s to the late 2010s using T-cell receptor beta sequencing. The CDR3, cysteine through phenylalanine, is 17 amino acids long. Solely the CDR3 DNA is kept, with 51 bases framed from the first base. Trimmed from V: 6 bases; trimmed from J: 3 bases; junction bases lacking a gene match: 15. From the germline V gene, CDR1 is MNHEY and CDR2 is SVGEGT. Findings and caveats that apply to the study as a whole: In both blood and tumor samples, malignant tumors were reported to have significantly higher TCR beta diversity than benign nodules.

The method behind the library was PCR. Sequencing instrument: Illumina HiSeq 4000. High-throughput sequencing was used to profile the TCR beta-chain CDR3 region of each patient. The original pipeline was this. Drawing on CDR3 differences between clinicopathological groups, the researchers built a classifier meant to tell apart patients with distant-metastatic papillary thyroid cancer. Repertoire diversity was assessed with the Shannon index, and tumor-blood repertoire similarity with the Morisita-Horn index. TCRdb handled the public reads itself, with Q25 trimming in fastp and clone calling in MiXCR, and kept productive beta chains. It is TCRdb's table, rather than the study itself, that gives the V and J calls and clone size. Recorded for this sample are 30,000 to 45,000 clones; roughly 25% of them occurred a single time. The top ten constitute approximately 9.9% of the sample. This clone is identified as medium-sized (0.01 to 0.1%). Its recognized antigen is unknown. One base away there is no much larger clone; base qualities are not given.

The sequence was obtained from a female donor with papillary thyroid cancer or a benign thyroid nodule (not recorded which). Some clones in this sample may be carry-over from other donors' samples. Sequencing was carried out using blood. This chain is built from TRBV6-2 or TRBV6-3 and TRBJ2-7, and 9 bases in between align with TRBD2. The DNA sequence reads TGTGCCAGCAGCCACCAACCGGGACTAGCTTCCCTCTACGAGCAGTACTTC. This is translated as CASSHQPGLASLYEQYF.